These 17 T cell receptor beta chains were all obtained from the same sample, sequenced in a study of early T cells in non-severe SARS-CoV-2 infection. TCRdb redid the calling of the 5' RACE reads with MiXCR, one entry per CDR3 protein. The table includes 40,000 to 60,000 distinct CDR3 sequences, 4% to 5% detected once. Sample: whole blood. All receptors come from an adult who was a healthcare worker with PCR-confirmed SARS-CoV-2 infection or an uninfected control (not recorded which).

This clonotype was detected a few times. The V call is TRBV20-1, the J call TRBJ2-3, with TRBD2 identical over 10 bases. Germline values: CDR1 DFQATT, CDR2 SNEGSKA (reference sequence). There are 14 residues in the CDR3. Trimming took 6 bases from V and 1 from J; bases not matched to a gene: 4. The DNA for the CDR3 is TGCAGTGCAACCAGCGGGGGGGGCACAGATACGCAGTATTTT. Protein sequence: CSATSGGGTDTQYF.

This clonotype has a count of ten or more. CDR3 nucleotides: TGCGCCAGCAGTGATCGAACAGAAGAGACCCAGTACTTC. Residues: CASSDRTEETQYF. V is TRBV10-1 and J is TRBJ2-5; D is undetermined. The ends were cut back, 3 bases at V and 3 bases at J, with 8 bases in the middle. Germline-derived CDR1 and CDR2 are WNHNN and SYGVQD (reference sequence). The CDR3 is made up of 13 amino acids.

J is TRBJ2-1 and V is TRBV7-2, with D tentatively TRBD1 or TRBD2 (6 bases each). Germline V gives CDR1 SGHTA, CDR2 FQGNSA. This CDR3 region has 14 residues. Trimming took off 6 bases at V and 7 bases at J, with 16 bases between the two ends. CDR3 in DNA: TGTGCCAGCAGACGACAGGCGGCGGGAAATGAGCAGTTCTTC. Its translation: CASRRQAAGNEQFF.

This clonotype was seen more than once but under ten times. The rearrangement uses TRBV29-1 and TRBJ2-7, with TRBD1 matching 8 bases. The length of the CDR3 is 15 residues. The trim removed 4 bases at V and 5 bases at J, leaving 13 bases unmatched. CDR1 and CDR2 from the germline V gene are SQVTM and ANQGSEA. The CDR3 protein is CSVVVKLKTGDEQYF. The CDR3 nucleotides read TGCAGCGTTGTGGTTAAGTTAAAGACAGGGGACGAGCAGTACTTC.

The table lists this clonotype with many counts. The gene calls are TRBV7-2 and TRBJ1-5; no clear D gene. V lost 0 bases to trimming and J lost 7 bases, with 7 bases between them. There are 13 residues in the CDR3. Germline V CDR1 and CDR2: SGHTA, FQGNSA. CDR3 residues: CASSLAGEQPQHF. CDR3 sequence (DNA): TGTGCCAGCAGCTTAGCTGGAGAACAGCCCCAGCATTTT.

This clonotype was picked up many times. This rearrangement joins TRBV4-3 to TRBJ2-1; 7 nucleotides agree with TRBD2. This CDR3 is 16 amino acids long. The germline V gene has CDR1 LGHNA and CDR2 YSLEER. V lost 1 base to trimming and J lost 0 bases; unmatched junction nucleotides: 3. This CDR3 is CASSQGIAGSYNEQFF. As DNA, the CDR3 is TGCGCCAGCAGCCAAGGTATAGCGGGCTCCTACAATGAGCAGTTCTTC.

This clonotype showed up many times. The chain recombines TRBV7-9 with TRBJ1-1, with D unresolved. This CDR3 has 14 residues. Deletions cut 3 bases from V and 6 bases from J, with 14 bases between. Per the germline V gene, CDR1 is SEHNR and CDR2 is FQNEAQ (reference sequence). DNA of the CDR3: TGTGCCAGCAGCTTTTGGCAAGAAATACCTGAAGCTTTCTTT. Its translation is CASSFWQEIPEAFF.

Many counts were recorded for this clonotype. The V call is TRBV4-3, the J call TRBJ1-1, with D tentatively TRBD1 (6 bases). The germline CDR1 and CDR2 sequences are LGHNA and YSLEER. This CDR3 has 14 residues. Trimming took 3 bases from V and 1 from J, leaving 9 bases between them. CDR3 coding DNA: TGCGCCAGCAGCCAGGACAGATGGAACACTGAAGCTTTCTTT. It specifies CASSQDRWNTEAFF.

Of note for this clonotype: The CDR3 ends on some other residue instead of the conserved phenylalanine or tryptophan, so this is likely a read error. V is TRBV6-2 or TRBV6-3 and J is TRBJ1-1; D uncertain. The germline V gene encodes CDR1 MNHEY and CDR2 SVGEGT. The germline V and J ends were trimmed by 2 bases and 5 bases, with 9 bases remaining between them. CDR3 length: 13 residues. CDR3 loop: CASSYLVRTEAFL. The CDR3 bases are TGTGCCAGCAGTTACCTGGTGAGGACTGAAGCTTTCCTT.

This clonotype was found many times. This chain connects TRBV4-2 to TRBJ1-5; no clear D gene. This CDR3 has 14 residues. Trimming stripped 1 base from V and 6 bases from J, with 10 bases between. Germline values: CDR1 LGHNA, CDR2 YNFKEQ. The CDR3 nucleotides are TGTGCCAGCAGCCAAGGCCTGGACGGTCAGCCCCAGCATTTT. It translates to CASSQGLDGQPQHF.

This clonotype appeared many times. The rearrangement joins TRBV12-3 or TRBV12-4 to TRBJ1-2; D might be TRBD1 (5 bases). The CDR3 runs 14 residues. V lost 4 bases, J lost 4 bases, and 13 bases lay in between. CDR3 residues: CASSSSRGAYGYTF. The CDR3 nucleotides read TGTGCCAGCAGTTCTTCCCGGGGCGCCTATGGCTACACCTTC.

This clonotype showed up many times. The J gene is TRBJ2-2, the V gene TRBV3-1; a weak D match, TRBD2 (7 bases). The germline V gene encodes CDR1 LGHDT and CDR2 YNNKEL (reference sequence). V lost 2 bases and J 4 bases, leaving 11 bases between the germline ends. CDR3 length: 15 amino acids. The CDR3 sequence is CASSQPGEGTGELFF. In nucleotides, the CDR3 is TGTGCCAGCAGCCAACCAGGGGAGGGCACCGGGGAGCTGTTTTTT. The whole variable domain, filled in from reference TRBV3-1 and TRBJ2-2, reads DTAVSQTPKYLVTQMGNDKSIKCEQNLGHDTMYWYKQDSKKFLKIMFSYNNKELIINETVPNRFSPKSPDKAHLNLHINSLELGDSAVYFCASSQPGEGTGELFFGEGSRLTVL.

This clonotype was counted many times. This chain connects TRBV10-3 to TRBJ2-4, with no clear D. The CDR3 extends over 14 amino acids. Trimming pared 2 bases from V and 1 base from J, leaving 6 bases between. The germline V gene encodes CDR1 ENHRY and CDR2 SYGVKD. The CDR3 sequence: CAISEVMAKNIQYF. The CDR3 nucleotides read TGTGCCATCAGTGAGGTAATGGCCAAAAACATTCAGTACTTC.

This chain links TRBV20-1 with TRBJ2-3, with D possibly being TRBD1 or TRBD2 (6 bases each). This CDR3 has 17 amino acids. Trimming took 1 base from V and 0 from J, leaving 17 bases between them. Germline CDR1 reads DFQATT; CDR2 reads SNEGSKA (reference sequence). The CDR3 sequence: CSARGTVGLHSTDTQYF. For the CDR3, the DNA is TGCAGTGCTAGAGGGACAGTGGGACTGCATAGCACAGATACGCAGTATTTT.

The chain employs TRBV20-1 and TRBJ1-1; a weak D match, TRBD1 (5 bases). There are 13 residues in the CDR3. Germline V gene sequence: CDR1 DFQATT, CDR2 SNEGSKA (reference sequence). V was pared by 4 bases and J by 0 bases, with 9 bases between. The CDR3 sequence is CSATRQLNTEAFF. The CDR3 bases are TGCAGTGCTACCAGACAGCTGAACACTGAAGCTTTCTTT.

Many counts were recorded for this clonotype. This sequence joins TRBV20-1 and TRBJ1-1, with D perhaps matching TRBD1 (5 bases). With 5 bases removed from V and 0 bases from J, the gap between germline ends came to 10 bases. The CDR3 loop spans 13 amino acids. Germline lookup yields CDR1 DFQATT and CDR2 SNEGSKA (reference sequence). CDR3 sequence (DNA): TGCAGTGCTGGGGACGGACTGAACACTGAAGCTTTCTTT. It encodes CSAGDGLNTEAFF.

This clonotype was counted many times. The V gene is TRBV27, the J gene TRBJ2-7, with D perhaps assigned TRBD1 or TRBD2 (5 bases each). CDR1 is MNHEY and CDR2 is SMNVEV in the germline V gene (reference sequence). Trimming pared 4 bases from V and 6 bases from J, leaving 16 bases between. The CDR3 length is 14 residues. CDR3: CASSYGTRPTEQYF. CDR3 nucleotide sequence: TGTGCCAGCAGTTACGGGACGCGCCCTACCGAGCAGTACTTC.